A selection of T cell receptor beta chains follows, all from one sample in a study of blood T cells in healthy people across ages. TCRdb re-analysed the 5' RACE reads in MiXCR, keeping a single row per CDR3 protein. The sample gives 1,500,000 or so distinct CDR3 sequences, approximately 39% of which show up once; more than 4% is in the top ten. The sample consisted of blood. These receptors were obtained from a woman younger than 30 in good health. CDR3s include the opening cysteine and the closing phenylalanine or tryptophan. D genes are given only for firm matches. Expanded clones get a size class; other rows say once, few or many, or leave the size out.

TRBV27	TRBD2	few	TRBJ2-7	TGTGCCAGCAGACGACTAGCGGGAGATTTCTACGAGCAGTACTTC	CASRRLAGDFYEQYF
TRBV7-2	.	.	TRBJ2-1	TGTGCCAGCAGCTTAGGTTGGGGGACTCAATCCTACAATGAGCAGTTCTTC	CASSLGWGTQSYNEQFF
TRBV20-1	TRBD1	.	TRBJ2-3	TGCAGTGCCGCGCCTAGGAGGAGGACAGGGACAGATACGCAGTATTTT	CSAAPRRRTGTDTQYF
TRBV29-1	TRBD2	.	TRBJ2-5	TGCAGCTCCAGACTAGCCCCGAACCAAGAGACCCAGTACTTC	CSSRLAPNQETQYF
TRBV14	.	.	TRBJ1-1	TGTGCCAGCAGCCAAGTAGGGGTTAGCACTGAAGCTTTCTTT	CASSQVGVSTEAFF
TRBV4-3	TRBD2	.	TRBJ2-1	TGCGCCAGCGGCCGGGGACTATACAATGAGCAGTTCTTC	CASGRGLYNEQFF
TRBV5-1	.	.	TRBJ1-5	TGCGCCAGCCGGATAGAAAGCAATCAGCCCCAGCATTTT	CASRIESNQPQHF
TRBV5-1	TRBD2	.	TRBJ2-3	TGCGCCAGCGCCTTACTCTGGGGCGGGACTAGCACAGATACGCGGTATTTT	CASALLWGGTSTDTRYF
TRBV3-1	.	.	TRBJ2-1	TGTGCCAGCAGCCAATGGGTCCGGACCTACAATGAGCAGTTCTTC	CASSQWVRTYNEQFF
TRBV7-9	.	.	TRBJ1-1	TGTGCCAGCACCATTAACACTGAAGCTTTCTTT	CASTINTEAFF
TRBV4-3	.	.	TRBJ2-7	TGCGCCAGCAGCCAAGAAGGGGGAGGGAACTACGAGCAGTACTTC	CASSQEGGGNYEQYF
TRBV20-1	TRBD2	.	TRBJ2-5	TGCAGTGGCAGGACTAGCGGGAGGGCCTATGGTGAGCAGTACTTC	CSGRTSGRAYGEQYF
TRBV4-3	TRBD1	.	TRBJ1-1	TGCGCCAGCAGCCCGTTGAAGATAGGGGGGACAGGGTCGTTCACTGAAGCTTTCTTT	CASSPLKIGGTGSFTEAFF
TRBV6-5	.	.	TRBJ1-4	TGTGCCAGCAGTTACTCAAGTTTGTATGAAAAACTGTTTTTT	CASSYSSLYEKLFF
TRBV5-1	.	few	TRBJ1-1	TGCGCCAGCAGCTTGGTTTTAGGGAGGGCGAACACTGAAGCTTTCTTT	CASSLVLGRANTEAFF
TRBV6-5	.	.	TRBJ2-1	TGTGCCAGCAGTTACGCAGGGGATCCCTCCTACAATGAGCAGTTCTTC	CASSYAGDPSYNEQFF
TRBV5-1	TRBD2	.	TRBJ2-7	TGCGCCAGCAGGACTAGCGGGGGGAGCGATGAGCAGTACTTC	CASRTSGGSDEQYF
TRBV20-1	.	few	TRBJ2-1	TGCAGTGTCCTCAGGGGCGATGAGCAGTTCTTC	CSVLRGDEQFF
TRBV7-2	TRBD2	.	TRBJ2-5	TGTGCCAGCAGCTTTTTCCCGGCTAGCGGGAGTGGGTCGGGGACCCAGTACTTC	CASSFFPASGSGSGTQYF
TRBV15	TRBD1	.	TRBJ2-7	TGTGCCACCAGCAGAGTCACAGGGGAAGCCTACGAGCAGTACTTC	CATSRVTGEAYEQYF
TRBV18	TRBD2	.	TRBJ2-1	TGTGCCAGCTCACCACCAGTGGCCCTAGCGGGAGGGGGCTCCTACAATGAGCAGTTCTTC	CASSPPVALAGGGSYNEQFF
TRBV5-4	.	.	TRBJ1-5	TGTGCCAGCAGCTTGAAGGGTCATCCCCAGCATTTT	CASSLKGHPQHF
TRBV6-5	.	.	TRBJ2-3	TGTGCCAGCAACAAAGGACAGAGGTCTCAAGATACGCAGTATTTT	CASNKGQRSQDTQYF
TRBV6-2/TRBV6-3	.	many	TRBJ2-7	TGTGCCAGCAGCCGTACAGGAAGCTACGAGCAGTACTTC	CASSRTGSYEQYF
TRBV10-3	.	.	TRBJ1-1	TGTGCCATCCGGACAGTGCAGGGGAAGGCTTTCTTT	CAIRTVQGKAFF